The 25 T cell receptor beta chains in this list originate from one sample, sequenced in a study of response to subunit inactivated influenza vaccine. TCRdb redid the calling of the RT-PCR reads with MiXCR, one entry per CDR3 protein. The sample lists around 580,000 distinct CDR3 sequences, 13% to 15% occurring once. The sample consisted of PBMCs from blood, taken 11 to 12 days after vaccination. These receptors were obtained from a man over 45 who received an inactivated influenza vaccine.

The chain combines TRBV2 with TRBJ2-2; possible D gene TRBD2, 6 bases. Germline CDR1 and CDR2: SNHLY and FYNNEI. The CDR3 covers 14 residues. V gave up 10 bases and J gave up 0 bases, with 12 bases separating them. The CDR3 coding sequence is TGTGCCATCCGGGCGGGGACGAACACCGGGGAGCTGTTTTTT. Its protein is CAIRAGTNTGELFF.

The chain has TRBV29-1 and TRBJ2-3; possible D gene TRBD2, 6 bases. The V and J ends lost 7 bases and 1 base respectively, with 9 bases between them. The CDR3 sequence is 12 residues long. CDR1 is SQVTM and CDR2 is ANQGSEA in the germline V gene. The CDR3 region is CSGGLGTDTQYF. CDR3 DNA: TGCAGCGGGGGACTTGGCACAGATACGCAGTATTTT.

V and J are TRBV5-1 and TRBJ1-4, with 8 nucleotides matching TRBD1. Per the germline V gene, CDR1 is SGHRS and CDR2 is YFSETQ. CDR3 length: 13 residues. V was clipped by 4 bases and J by 13 bases; unmatched bases: 9. CDR3 amino acids: CASSETGVGRLFF. The CDR3 coding sequence is TGCGCCAGCAGCGAGACAGGGGTCGGGAGACTGTTTTTT. Drawing the rest from reference TRBV5-1 and TRBJ1-4, the complete variable domain is KAGVTQTPRYLIKTRGQQVTLSCSPISGHRSVSWYQQTPGQGLQFLFEYFSETQRNKGNFPGRFSGRQFSNSRSEMNVSTLELGDSALYLCASSETGVGRLFFGSGTQLSVL.

This clonotype was picked up a small number of times. The rearrangement links TRBV10-3 to TRBJ2-2; D perhaps matches TRBD2 (6 bases). There are 16 residues in the CDR3. Trimming cost V 7 bases and J 2 bases, with 17 bases left between them. Germline V gene lookup returns CDR1 ENHRY and CDR2 SYGVKD. DNA of the CDR3: TGTGCCATCAAGGGAGGCAGAACCTCCAACACCGGGGAGCTGTTTTTT. This encodes CAIKGGRTSNTGELFF.

The sample holds a few counts of this clonotype. The chain uses TRBV12-3 or TRBV12-4 and TRBJ2-1; the D gene is possibly TRBD2 (5 bases). The V and J ends lost 5 bases and 2 bases respectively, with 10 bases between them. The CDR3 is 14 amino acids. CDR3 amino acids: CASSHAGTYNEQFF. The CDR3 DNA sequence: TGTGCCAGCAGTCACGCCGGGACCTACAATGAGCAGTTCTTC.

This clonotype has just a few counts. This chain uses TRBV12-3 or TRBV12-4 with TRBJ1-6, with 9 positions matching TRBD1. The CDR3 runs to 13 residues. V lost 10 bases, J lost 10 bases, and 8 bases stayed unmatched. The CDR3 reads CATNRGRESPLHF. CDR3 nucleotide sequence: TGTGCCACCAACAGGGGGCGCGAATCACCCCTCCACTTT.

This clonotype has only a few counts. CDR3 nucleotides: TGTGCCAGCAGCCCCGACTCTTGGCAGCCCCAGCATTTT. It is translated as CASSPDSWQPQHF. V and J are TRBV28 and TRBJ1-5; D not resolved. The V and J ends lost 6 bases and 7 bases respectively, with 13 bases between them. Germline V gives CDR1 MDHEN, CDR2 SYDVKM. This CDR3 is 13 amino acids long. Using reference TRBV28 and TRBJ1-5 for the parts outside the CDR3, the full variable domain is DVKVTQSSRYLVKRTGEKVFLECVQDMDHENMFWYRQDPGLGLRLIYFSYDVKMKEKGDIPEGYSVSREKKERFSLILESASTNQTSMYLCASSPDSWQPQHFGDGTRLSIL.

This clonotype was counted a few times. The chain combines TRBV7-9 with TRBJ1-2, with 8 positions matching TRBD1. Germline assignment: CDR1 SEHNR and CDR2 FQNEAQ (reference sequence). CDR3 length: 15 residues. V dropped 8 bases and J dropped 4; count of bases not matched to a gene: 12. CDR3 nucleotides: TGTGCCAGCGGCACAGGGGGACTATCTGGCTATGGCTACACCTTC. Encoded protein: CASGTGGLSGYGYTF.

This clonotype turned up a few times. CDR3 loop: CSVERDRIQETQYF. CDR3 DNA sequence: TGCAGCGTTGAAAGGGACAGGATCCAAGAGACCCAGTACTTC. The chain joins TRBV29-1 to TRBJ2-5, with 8 bases aligning to TRBD1. Trimming at V came to 2 bases and at J to 1 base, leaving 3 bases not matched to a gene. The CDR3 is made up of 14 amino acids. Germline assignment: CDR1 SQVTM and CDR2 ANQGSEA.

This clonotype has more than one count but fewer than ten. The gene calls are TRBV29-1 and TRBJ1-1; unclear D gene. From germline, CDR1 is SQVTM and CDR2 ANQGSEA. V was clipped by 2 bases and J by 3 bases, with 10 bases between them. The CDR3 runs to 13 residues. As DNA, the CDR3 is TGCAGCGTTGAAAGTTTCGGTGACACTGAAGCTTTCTTT. Protein: CSVESFGDTEAFF.

At least ten counts were recorded for this clonotype. The chain combines TRBV10-3 with TRBJ2-3; 10 nucleotides line up with TRBD1. Germline V gene lookup returns CDR1 ENHRY and CDR2 SYGVKD. This CDR3 region has 15 residues. V was pared by 4 bases and J by 5 bases, with 6 bases of the junction left unmatched. The CDR3 loop reads CAISVSGQGIDTQYF. DNA of the CDR3: TGTGCCATCAGTGTATCGGGACAGGGGATAGATACGCAGTATTTT.

This clonotype was observed many times. The rearrangement uses TRBV5-1 and TRBJ2-2; D remains unclear. The V and J ends lost 3 bases and 8 bases respectively, with 5 bases between them. CDR1 SGHRS and CDR2 YFSETQ come from the germline V gene. This CDR3 comprises 11 residues. The CDR3 loop is CASSSTGELFF. For the CDR3, the DNA is TGCGCCAGCAGCTCCACAGGGGAGCTGTTTTTT.

The J gene is TRBJ1-1, the V gene TRBV30; D perhaps matches TRBD1 (5 bases). This CDR3 region has 12 residues. CDR1 and CDR2 (germline): GTSNPN, SVGIG (reference sequence). Trimming cost V 1 base and J 8 bases, with 11 bases left between them. The CDR3 coding sequence is TGTGCCTGGAGTGGGGCGGGGGGGGAAGCTTTCTTT. It is translated as CAWSGAGGEAFF.

The rearrangement links TRBV29-1 to TRBJ2-1; 10 bases are a match to TRBD2. The CDR3 extends over 16 amino acids. Germline-derived CDR1 and CDR2 are SQVTM and ANQGSEA. V lost 4 bases to trimming and J lost 0 bases; unmatched junction nucleotides: 6. The CDR3 bases are TGCAGCGTTGCAACCGGACTAGCGGCCTCCTACAATGAGCAGTTCTTC. Protein product: CSVATGLAASYNEQFF.

This clonotype was seen only a few times. The chain recombines TRBV23-1 with TRBJ2-1; a possible D gene is TRBD1 (5 bases). TRBV23-1 qualifies as an ORF whose function is uncertain. Between the trimmed V and J ends, which lost 8 bases and 5 bases, there was a span of 22 bases. The CDR3 totals 16 residues. This chain's CDR3 is CASPQGRNRRNNEQFF. The DNA for the CDR3 is TGCGCCAGCCCCCAGGGCCGGAACAGACGAAACAATGAGCAGTTCTTC.

This clonotype came up many times. This chain links TRBV29-1 with TRBJ1-1; D might be TRBD1 (6 bases). This CDR3 contains 13 residues. CDR1 is SQVTM, CDR2 ANQGSEA, per germline. V lost 0 bases, J lost 5 bases, and 10 bases lay in between. CDR3 bases: TGCAGCGTTGAAGAAGGGGGTGGGACTGAAGCTTTCTTT. It translates to CSVEEGGGTEAFF.

The J gene is TRBJ2-3, the V gene TRBV20-1; D is perhaps TRBD2 (5 bases). The CDR3 is made up of 13 amino acids. V dropped 5 bases and J dropped 8 bases, with 17 bases sitting between them. In germline, CDR1 is DFQATT, CDR2 SNEGSKA (reference sequence). The CDR3 bases are TGCAGTGCTCGGGGTGTCCAGGCAGGTACGCAGTATTTT. Protein product: CSARGVQAGTQYF.

This clonotype has a count of ten or more. This sequence joins TRBV9 and TRBJ1-6; TRBD1 matches 10 bases. This CDR3 is 15 amino acids long. Germline V lookup: CDR1 SGDLS, CDR2 YYNGEE. Trimming removed 4 bases from V and 6 bases from J; junction bases left unmatched: 4. The CDR3 loop reads CASSLGTGVNSPLHF. The CDR3, as DNA: TGTGCCAGCAGCCTTGGGACAGGGGTTAATTCACCCCTCCACTTT.

The genes are TRBV18 and TRBJ2-1, with 7 positions matching TRBD1. The V and J ends lost 2 bases and 7 bases, in that order; junction bases with no gene match: 5. The CDR3 runs 14 residues. Germline-derived CDR1 and CDR2 are KGHSH and LQKENI. CDR3 sequence reads: CASSPIQQGNEQFF. The CDR3 DNA is TGTGCCAGCTCACCAATTCAACAGGGGAATGAGCAGTTCTTC.

The chain carries TRBV9 and TRBJ2-2, with 7 bases that match TRBD2. J lost 0 bases, V lost 4 bases, and 9 bases had no gene match. Germline CDR1 reads SGDLS; CDR2 reads YYNGEE. The CDR3 has 17 residues. CDR3 nucleotides: TGTGCCAGCAGCTCCCCTCAGACTAGCCCGAACACCGGGGAGCTGTTTTTT. Protein sequence: CASSSPQTSPNTGELFF.

The chain is built from TRBV12-3 or TRBV12-4 and TRBJ1-1; D not resolved. The CDR3 is 12 amino acids. V lost 10 bases and J 2 bases, leaving 11 bases between the germline ends. In DNA, the CDR3 is TGTGCCAACCCGGCGGTTAACACTGAAGCTTTCTTT. This codes for CANPAVNTEAFF.

This clonotype was seen a few times. The rearrangement joins TRBV29-1 to TRBJ2-4; TRBD1 matches 8 bases. The CDR3 has 14 amino acids. The germline CDR1 and CDR2 sequences are SQVTM and ANQGSEA. Trimming cost V 7 bases and J 0 bases; bases outside gene matches: 5. In DNA form, the CDR3 reads TGCAGCGCCGGGGACAGGCTAGCCAAAAACATTCAGTACTTC. Amino acid sequence: CSAGDRLAKNIQYF.

This clonotype was found many times. This rearrangement joins TRBV10-3 to TRBJ2-3, with TRBD2 matching over 12 bases. V gave up 4 bases and J gave up 0 bases; unmatched junction bases: 2. This CDR3 spans 16 amino acids. Germline V gene sequence: CDR1 ENHRY, CDR2 SYGVKD. CDR3 amino acids: CAISGLAGVSTDTQYF. CDR3 DNA sequence: TGTGCCATCAGTGGACTAGCGGGAGTTAGCACAGATACGCAGTATTTT.

This clonotype was counted between two and nine times. The chain employs TRBV10-3 and TRBJ2-1; 7 nucleotides align to TRBD2. CDR1 and CDR2 (germline): ENHRY, SYGVKD. The CDR3 has 13 amino acids. The V segment lost 10 bases and the J segment 8 bases; nucleotides outside the gene matches: 11. CDR3 sequence: CASRDYQGDEQFF. CDR3 in DNA: TGTGCCAGCCGGGACTATCAGGGCGATGAGCAGTTCTTC.

This clonotype occurred many times. The V and J genes are TRBV11-2 and TRBJ2-1, with 8 nucleotides matching TRBD2. The trim removed 2 bases at V and 8 bases at J, leaving 8 bases unmatched. This CDR3 is built from 15 residues. The germline V gene has CDR1 SGHAT and CDR2 FQNNGV. Here the CDR3 reads CASSLISGNIHEQFF. Written as DNA, the CDR3 is TGTGCCAGCAGCTTAATTAGCGGGAACATCCATGAGCAGTTCTTC.